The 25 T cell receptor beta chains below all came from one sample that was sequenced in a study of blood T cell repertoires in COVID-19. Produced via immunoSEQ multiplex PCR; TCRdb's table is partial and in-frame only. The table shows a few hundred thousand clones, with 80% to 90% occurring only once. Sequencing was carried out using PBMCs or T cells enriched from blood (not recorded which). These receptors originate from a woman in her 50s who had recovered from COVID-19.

CDR3 DNA: TGTGCCAGCAGTTGGACAGGGGCGGTGAACACCGGGGAGCTGTTTTTT. This translates into CASSWTGAVNTGELFF. This chain uses TRBV27 with TRBJ2-2; TRBD1 matches 9 bases. The CDR3 runs 16 residues. V gave up 4 bases and J gave up 1 base; unmatched junction bases: 4. The germline gives CDR1 MNHEY, CDR2 SMNVEV (reference sequence).

The CDR3 DNA follows: TGCGCCAGCAGCCAAGCGCACAGGACAGCAGAAGCTTTCTTT. Residues: CASSQAHRTAEAFF. The chain links TRBV4-1 to TRBJ1-1; possible D gene TRBD1, 6 bases. The CDR3 runs 14 residues. Deletions cut 1 base from V and 8 bases from J, with 14 bases between. Germline CDR1 is MGHRA and CDR2 is YSYEKL.

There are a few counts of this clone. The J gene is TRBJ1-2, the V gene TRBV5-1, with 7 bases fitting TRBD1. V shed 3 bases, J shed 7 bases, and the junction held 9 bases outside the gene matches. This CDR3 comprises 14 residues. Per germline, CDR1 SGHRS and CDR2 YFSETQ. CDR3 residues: CASSSPDRDGGYTF. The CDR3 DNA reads TGCGCCAGCAGCTCCCCTGACAGGGATGGTGGCTACACCTTC.

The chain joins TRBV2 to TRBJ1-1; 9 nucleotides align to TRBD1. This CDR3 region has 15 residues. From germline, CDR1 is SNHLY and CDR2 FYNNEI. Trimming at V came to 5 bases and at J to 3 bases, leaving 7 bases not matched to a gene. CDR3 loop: CASSLDRGGYTEAFF. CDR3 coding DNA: TGTGCCAGCAGTCTGGACAGGGGTGGGTACACTGAAGCTTTCTTT.

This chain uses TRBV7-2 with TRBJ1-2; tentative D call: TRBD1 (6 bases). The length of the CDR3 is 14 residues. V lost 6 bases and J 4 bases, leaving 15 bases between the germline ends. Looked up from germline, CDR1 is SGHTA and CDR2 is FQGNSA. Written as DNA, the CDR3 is TGTGCCAGCAGTCACGACAGGTCTAGCTATGGCTACACCTTC. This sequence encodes CASSHDRSSYGYTF.

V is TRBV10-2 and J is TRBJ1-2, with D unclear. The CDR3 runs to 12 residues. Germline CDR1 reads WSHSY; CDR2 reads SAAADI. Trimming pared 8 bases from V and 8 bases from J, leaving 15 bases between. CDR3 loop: CASYFSGYGYTF. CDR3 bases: TGCGCCAGCTACTTTTCGGGGTACGGCTACACCTTC.

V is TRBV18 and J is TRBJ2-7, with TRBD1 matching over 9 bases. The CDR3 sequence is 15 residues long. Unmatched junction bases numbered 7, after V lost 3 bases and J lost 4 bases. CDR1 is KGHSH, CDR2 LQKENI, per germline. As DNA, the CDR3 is TGTGCCAGCTCACCGGTGTCAGGACAGGGGTACGAGCAGTACTTC. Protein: CASSPVSGQGYEQYF.

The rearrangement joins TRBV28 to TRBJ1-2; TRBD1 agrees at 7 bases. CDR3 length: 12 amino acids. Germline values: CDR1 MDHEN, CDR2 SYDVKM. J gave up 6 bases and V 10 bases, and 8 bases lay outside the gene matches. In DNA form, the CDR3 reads TGTGCCACCAGACAGGGAGTGAATGGCTACACCTTC. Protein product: CATRQGVNGYTF.

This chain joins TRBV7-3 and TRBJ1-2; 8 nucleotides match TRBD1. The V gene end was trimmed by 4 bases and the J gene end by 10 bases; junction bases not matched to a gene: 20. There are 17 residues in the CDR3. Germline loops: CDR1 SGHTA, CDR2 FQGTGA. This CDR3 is CASSSSPQGAVIGDYTF. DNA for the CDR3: TGTGCCAGCAGCTCGTCACCCCAGGGGGCGGTCATTGGGGACTACACCTTC.

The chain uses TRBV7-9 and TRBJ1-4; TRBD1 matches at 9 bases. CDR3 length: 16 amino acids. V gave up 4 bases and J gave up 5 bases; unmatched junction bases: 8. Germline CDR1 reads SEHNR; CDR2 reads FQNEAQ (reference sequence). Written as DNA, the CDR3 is TGTGCCAGCAGCTCGAGACTACAGGGGGCAAATGAAAAACTGTTTTTT. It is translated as CASSSRLQGANEKLFF. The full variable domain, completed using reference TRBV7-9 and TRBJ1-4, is DTGVSQNPRHKITKRGQNVTFRCDPISEHNRLYWYRQTLGQGPEFLTYFQNEAQLEKSRLLSDRFSAERPKGSFSTLEIQRTEQGDSAMYLCASSSRLQGANEKLFFGSGTQLSVL.

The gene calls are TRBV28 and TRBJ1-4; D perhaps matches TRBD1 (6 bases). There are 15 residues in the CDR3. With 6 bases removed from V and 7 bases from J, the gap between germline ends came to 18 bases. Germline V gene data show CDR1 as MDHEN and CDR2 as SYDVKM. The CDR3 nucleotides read TGTGCCAGCAGATCGTCGACAGGATCTGGTGAAAAACTGTTTTTT. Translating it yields CASRSSTGSGEKLFF.

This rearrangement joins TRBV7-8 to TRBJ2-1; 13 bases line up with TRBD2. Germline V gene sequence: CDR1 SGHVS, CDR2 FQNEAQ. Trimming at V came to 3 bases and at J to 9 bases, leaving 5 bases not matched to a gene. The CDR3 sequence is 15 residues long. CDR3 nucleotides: TGTGCCAGCAGCTTTGGACTAGCGGGAGTTATTGAGCAGTTCTTC. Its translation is CASSFGLAGVIEQFF.

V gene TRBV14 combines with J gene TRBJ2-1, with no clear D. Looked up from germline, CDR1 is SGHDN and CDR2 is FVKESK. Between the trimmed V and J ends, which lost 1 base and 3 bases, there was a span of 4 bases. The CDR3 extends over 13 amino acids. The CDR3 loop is CASSQVYYNEQFF. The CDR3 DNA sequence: TGTGCCAGCAGCCAAGTGTACTACAATGAGCAGTTCTTC. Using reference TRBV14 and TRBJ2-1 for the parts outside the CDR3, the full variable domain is EAGVTQFPSHSVIEKGQTVTLRCDPISGHDNLYWYRRVMGKEIKFLLHFVKESKQDESGMPNNRFLAERTGGTYSTLKVQPAELEDSGVYFCASSQVYYNEQFFGPGTRLTVL.

CDR3 sequence: CASSPAGTGGPPLHF. DNA of the CDR3: TGTGCCAGTAGTCCTGCCGGGACAGGGGGTCCACCCCTCCACTTT. This sequence joins TRBV19 and TRBJ1-6; 11 bases match TRBD1. The germline V gene has CDR1 LNHDA and CDR2 SQIVND (reference sequence). The CDR3 contains 15 residues. Trimming took 5 bases from V and 11 from J; bases not matched to a gene: 8.

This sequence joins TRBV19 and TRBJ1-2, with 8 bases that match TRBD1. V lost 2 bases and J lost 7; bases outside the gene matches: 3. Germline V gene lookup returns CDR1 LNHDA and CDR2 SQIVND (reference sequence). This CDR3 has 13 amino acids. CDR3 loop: CASSIRDRSGYTF. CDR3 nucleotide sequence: TGTGCCAGTAGTATAAGGGACAGGTCTGGCTACACCTTC.

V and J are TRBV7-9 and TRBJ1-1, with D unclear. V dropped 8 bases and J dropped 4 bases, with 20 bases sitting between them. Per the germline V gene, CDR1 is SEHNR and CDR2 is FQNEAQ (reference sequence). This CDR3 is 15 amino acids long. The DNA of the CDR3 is TGTGCCAGCTCCCCTGAGTCCAGCCGAGGCACTGAAGCTTTCTTT. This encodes CASSPESSRGTEAFF.

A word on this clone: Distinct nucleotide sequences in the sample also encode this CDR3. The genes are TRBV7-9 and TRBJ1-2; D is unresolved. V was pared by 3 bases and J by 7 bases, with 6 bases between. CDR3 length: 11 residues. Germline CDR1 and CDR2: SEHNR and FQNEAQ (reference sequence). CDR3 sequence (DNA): TGTGCCAGCAGCTTCGGGAGTGGCTACACCTTC. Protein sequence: CASSFGSGYTF.

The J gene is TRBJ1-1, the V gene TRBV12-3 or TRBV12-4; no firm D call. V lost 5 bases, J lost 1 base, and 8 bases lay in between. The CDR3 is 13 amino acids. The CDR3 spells CASSPTRNTEAFF. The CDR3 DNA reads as TGTGCCAGCAGTCCAACACGGAACACTGAAGCTTTCTTT.

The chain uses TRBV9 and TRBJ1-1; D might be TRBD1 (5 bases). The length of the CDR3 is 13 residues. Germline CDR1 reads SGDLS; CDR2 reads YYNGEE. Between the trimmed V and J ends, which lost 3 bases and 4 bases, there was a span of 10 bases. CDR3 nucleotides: TGTGCCAGCAGCGAGGACGGGGGCACTGAAGCTTTCTTT. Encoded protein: CASSEDGGTEAFF.

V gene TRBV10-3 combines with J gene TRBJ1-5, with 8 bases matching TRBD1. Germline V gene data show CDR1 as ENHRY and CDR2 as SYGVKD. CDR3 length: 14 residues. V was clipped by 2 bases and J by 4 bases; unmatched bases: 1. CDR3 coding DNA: TGTGCCATCAGTGAGAGACAGGGGAATCAGCCCCAGCATTTT. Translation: CAISERQGNQPQHF.

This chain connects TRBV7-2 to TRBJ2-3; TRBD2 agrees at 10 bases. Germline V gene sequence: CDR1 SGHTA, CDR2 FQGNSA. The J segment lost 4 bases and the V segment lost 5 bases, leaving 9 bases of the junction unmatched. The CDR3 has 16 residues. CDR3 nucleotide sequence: TGTGCCAGCAGCCAGGGGCTTAGCGGGAGGTCAGATACGCAGTATTTT. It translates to CASSQGLSGRSDTQYF.

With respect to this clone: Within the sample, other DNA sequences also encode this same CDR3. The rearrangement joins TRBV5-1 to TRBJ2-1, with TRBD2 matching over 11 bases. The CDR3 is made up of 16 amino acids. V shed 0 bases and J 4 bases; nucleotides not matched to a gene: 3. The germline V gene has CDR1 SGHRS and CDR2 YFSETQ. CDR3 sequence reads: CASSLETSGVYNEQFF. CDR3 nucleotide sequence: TGCGCCAGCAGCTTGGAGACTAGCGGGGTTTACAATGAGCAGTTCTTC. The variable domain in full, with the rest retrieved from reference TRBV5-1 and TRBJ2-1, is KAGVTQTPRYLIKTRGQQVTLSCSPISGHRSVSWYQQTPGQGLQFLFEYFSETQRNKGNFPGRFSGRQFSNSRSEMNVSTLELGDSALYLCASSLETSGVYNEQFFGPGTRLTVL.

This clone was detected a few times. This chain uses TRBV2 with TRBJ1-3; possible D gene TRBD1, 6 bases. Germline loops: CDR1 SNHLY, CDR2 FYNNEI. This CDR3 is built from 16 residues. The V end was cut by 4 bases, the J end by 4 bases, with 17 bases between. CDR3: CASSVQGPTVGNTIYF. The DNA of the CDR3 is TGTGCCAGCAGTGTCCAGGGGCCCACCGTCGGAAACACCATATATTTT.

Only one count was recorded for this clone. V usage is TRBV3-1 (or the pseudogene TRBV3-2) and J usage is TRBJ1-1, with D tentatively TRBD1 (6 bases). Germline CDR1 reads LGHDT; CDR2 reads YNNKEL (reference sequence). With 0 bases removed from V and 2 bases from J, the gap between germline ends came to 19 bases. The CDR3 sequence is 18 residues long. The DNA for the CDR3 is TGTGCCAGCAGCCAAGATAGGGGGGGGCTGGGATACAACACTGAAGCTTTCTTT. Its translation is CASSQDRGGLGYNTEAFF.

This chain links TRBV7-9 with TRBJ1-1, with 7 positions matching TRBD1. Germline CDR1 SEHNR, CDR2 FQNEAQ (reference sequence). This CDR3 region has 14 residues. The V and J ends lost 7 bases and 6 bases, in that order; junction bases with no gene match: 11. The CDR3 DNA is TGTGCCAGCAATAGCGGGACAGTGGTATCTGAAGCTTTCTTT. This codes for CASNSGTVVSEAFF.